This TCR beta chain was retrieved from a study of shared clonotypes between healthy human individuals. General study points: In this cohort, only blood was sampled, and tissue repertoires likely differ.

CDR3 length: 16 amino acids. Germline trimming cut 1 base from V and 1 base from J; bases unmatched to any gene: 4. Germline assignment: CDR1 LGHNA and CDR2 YNFKEQ. Assay: immunoSEQ multiplex PCR; the TCRdb copy retains only in-frame clones and omits some. The repertoire consists of about 2.4 million clones, with over 85% occurring once and the leading ten covering about 0.39%. Turning to this clone: Its antigen is undetermined.

The sequence derives from a man younger than 35 in good health. Some clones in this sample may be carry-over from other donors' samples. The genes are TRBV4-2 and TRBJ2-7; 10 positions match TRBD2. Material: naive CD4+ T cells from PBMCs. Subset specified: CD45RA+ positively selected. CDR3: CASSQGLAGLSYEQYF. The CDR3, as DNA: TGTGCCAGCAGCCAAGGACTAGCGGGCCTATCCTACGAGCAGTACTTC.